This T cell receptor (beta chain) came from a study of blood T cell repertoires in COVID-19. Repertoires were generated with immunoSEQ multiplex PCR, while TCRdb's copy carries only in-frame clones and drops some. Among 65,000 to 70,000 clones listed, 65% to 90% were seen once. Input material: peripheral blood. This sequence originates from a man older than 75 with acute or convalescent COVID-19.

CDR3: CASSSVGAYSNQPQHF. The CDR3 DNA reads as TGTGCCAGCAGTTCGGTGGGGGCTTATAGCAATCAGCCCCAGCATTTT. The chain carries TRBV6-6 and TRBJ1-5; maybe TRBD1 (6 bases). From germline, CDR1 is MNHNY and CDR2 SVGAGI (reference sequence). Trimming cost V 4 bases and J 0 bases, with 13 bases left between them. CDR3 size: 16 residues.